The T cell receptor beta chain described here comes from a study of T cell repertoires in cytomegalovirus infection. Looking at the study overall: Researchers turned to recently identified HLA-C-restricted CMV epitopes as well as well-studied HLA-B-restricted ones.

Comment on this clonotype: Its specificity is not known.

From the reads, TCRdb called clonotypes with MiXCR, one entry per CDR3 protein. The data show 800,000 to 950,000 distinct CDR3 sequences, with about 30% seen just once and under 15% held by the top ten. Overall study findings and caveats: Cumulated frequencies of public TCR beta families served to identify carriers of CMV plus the relevant HLA. CMV-specific TCR beta clonotypes restricted by HLA-C dominated the ex vivo response.

Trimming took 4 bases from V and 4 from J, leaving 9 bases between them. The germline CDR1 and CDR2 sequences are SNHLY and FYNNEI. The CDR3 is made up of 13 amino acids. The sample consisted of cultured CD8+ T cells from PBMCs, taken from culture after CMV antigen stimulation. The receptor was derived from a human donor in good health (CMV status not recorded). Some clones in this sample may be carry-over from other donors' samples. The rearrangement joins TRBV2 to TRBJ2-3; D may be TRBD2 (5 bases). CDR3: CASSVRTADTQYF. In DNA, the CDR3 is TGTGCCAGCAGTGTTCGGACTGCAGATACGCAGTATTTT.